This T cell receptor (beta chain) was sequenced during a study of shared clonotypes between healthy human individuals (TCRdb year 2020). Regarding the complete study: The cohort comprised a couple of women and three men aged 18 to 49 years. Leukapheresis yielded between about 0.9 and 8.9 billion PBMCs per donor. To increase sequencing depth and limit assay-specific biases, different laboratories used diverse techniques to prepare libraries and sequence TCR repertoires. Blood TCR repertoires of a handful of healthy adults were deeply sequenced to estimate repertoire size and the extent of clonotype sharing between individuals. For each donor, three plates each were used for CD4 naive and CD4 memory, two plates were used for CD8 naive, and one plate was used for CD8 memory. On the study overall, not on this receptor specifically: Estimated clonotype richness was generally larger for naive than for memory subsets. Because the study included only a small number of donors, the genetic and exposure-history diversity represented was limited. Across a few donors, around 5% of naive CD4, over 3% of naive CD8, under 2.5% of memory CD4, and over 0.35% of memory CD8 clonotypes were shared. Pairwise subsampling led to the expectation that sequencing depth would affect the degree of clonotype sharing among donors. Compared with non-shared clonotypes, clonotypes shared by all four sorted-subset donors had higher generation probabilities. Even with the large sequencing depth, rarefaction of the sorted-subset datasets indicated that sequencing was incomplete. Sampling was restricted to blood, and TCR repertoires in tissue are likely to differ from TCR repertoires in blood.

Donors were healthy HIV-negative adults with no recently reported acute infections or vaccinations. Every donor was a Caucasian adult living in Nashville, Tennessee, USA. Magnetic negative selection was used to enrich CD4+ T cells, after which naive cells were positively selected on CD45RA and the negative fraction became the memory subset. Blood was collected by leukapheresis, and PBMCs were isolated by Ficoll-Histopaque density gradient centrifugation and then cryopreserved in liquid nitrogen vapor phase. Analytical flow cytometry was used to check the purity and quantity of each magnetically sorted T cell population. Genomic DNA was isolated from every sorted fraction and measured by UV absorbance on a Nanodrop 2000c. The germline V gene yields MDHEN for CDR1 and SYDVKM for CDR2. The CDR3, cysteine through phenylalanine, is 14 amino acids long. The only DNA kept is the CDR3, 42 bases in frame from the first base. The germline V and J ends show losses of 2 bases and 11 bases respectively, and no gene match explains 9 bases of the junction.

TCR CDR3 regions were amplified from genomic DNA by multiplex PCR using the deep immunoSEQ assay. Genomic DNA extracted from each cell subset was distributed evenly over all wells of several immunoSEQ 96-well plates, and each plate served as one replicate. For sorted subsets, each replicate PCR was loaded with roughly 200 ng genomic DNA, equivalent to about 33,000 T cell genomes. Purified libraries were measured with a Qubit 3.0 fluorometer, size-checked on a Bioanalyzer 2100, and measured again with the KAPA Library Quantification kit. Each immunoSEQ 96-well plate was sequenced on its own single-read 150-cycle Illumina NextSeq 550 flow cell. Processing in the source paper ran as follows. Because the immunoSEQ output included only junctional sequences and no quality scores, the filtering could not be the same as the filtering used for full-length reads. Sequences were annotated with PyIR, a Python wrapper for IgBLAST v1.9, and V/J genes and CDR3 were assigned using IMGT germline references. Reads were removed for weak V/J assignments (E-value above 1e-6), missing CDR3, stop codons, out-of-frame junctions, or ambiguous translated residues. V3J clonotypes were defined by identical inferred V gene, J gene, and CDR3 amino acid sequence. The percentage overlap between two repertoires was calculated by dividing the number of shared unique clonotypes by the size of the smaller repertoire. Repertoire richness was assessed with RTK rarefaction, the Chao1 estimator, and Recon v2.1 estimates of unobserved clonotypes. For all TCRbeta clonotypes obtained by the gDNA method from a few donors, generation probabilities were computed with OLGA. TCRdb stores this immuneACCESS table with in-frame sequences only. Part of the clones is absent; in the studies checked, under half of the shortfall reflects unresolved V genes, and no reason is known for the rest. Clone size and the V and J calls come from that table; the DNA yielded D and trimming. This sample holds over a million clones; more than 75% were observed only once. The ten largest clones capture approximately 0.5% of the sample.

Concerning this clone: Its antigen remains unidentified. Base qualities are missing; no much larger clone stands one base away.

This clonotype was obtained from a man between 18 and 29 years old in good health. Some clones in this sample may be carry-over from other donors' samples. The sequenced sample was memory CD4+ T cells from PBMCs. The cell subset or site label, as the study defines it: CD45RA-negative fraction. The rearranged chain carries TRBV28 and TRBJ1-5; TRBD1 fits 7 bases in the junction. CDR3 protein: CASSLGGQARAQHF. The DNA reads TGTGCCAGCAGTTTAGGCGGACAGGCCCGGGCCCAGCATTTT.